This T cell receptor beta chain was captured in a study of cytomegalovirus exposure and HLA in healthy donors. Broader study findings: In vitro experiments confirmed that three CMV-associated chains were specific for CMV antigens. Association of 16,951 TCR beta sequences with HLA alleles was found at 0.05 false discovery rate in a later analysis. When the data were analyzed later, several of the most significant clusters appeared to be linked to common viral pathogens.

Primers included in the PCR were 60 Vbeta and 13 Jbeta primers. Sequencing was performed with immunoSEQ multiplex PCR; in TCRdb, only in-frame clones are kept and a portion is missing. Here the sample spans over 150,000 clones, 65% to 80% being singletons. V was trimmed by 5 bases and J by 9 bases, leaving 13 bases between them. There are 12 residues in the CDR3. The germline gives CDR1 MNHNS, CDR2 SASEGT. Healthy bone marrow donors supplied every sample. To note about this clone: The antigen is unknown.

The rearrangement links TRBV6-1 to TRBJ1-2, with D maybe TRBD1 (6 bases). Sample: PBMCs. This clonotype originated in a woman aged 45 to 65 in good health and CMV-seropositive. The CDR3 DNA sequence: TGTGCCAGCAGTCAACCACAGGGAAGCTACACCTTC. It translates to CASSQPQGSYTF.